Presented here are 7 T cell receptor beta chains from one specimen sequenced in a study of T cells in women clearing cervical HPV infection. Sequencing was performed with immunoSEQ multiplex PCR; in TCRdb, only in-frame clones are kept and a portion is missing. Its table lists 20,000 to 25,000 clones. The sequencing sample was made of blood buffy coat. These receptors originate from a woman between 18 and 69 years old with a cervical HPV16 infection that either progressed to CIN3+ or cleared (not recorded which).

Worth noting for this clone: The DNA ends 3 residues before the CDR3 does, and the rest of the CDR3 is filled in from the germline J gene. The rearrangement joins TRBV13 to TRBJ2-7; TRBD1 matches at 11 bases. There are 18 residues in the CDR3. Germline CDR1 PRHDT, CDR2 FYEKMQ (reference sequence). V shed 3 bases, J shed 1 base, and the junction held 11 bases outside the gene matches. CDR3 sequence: CASSFDLDGQGASYEQYF. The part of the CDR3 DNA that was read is TGTGCCAGCAGCTTTGATTTAGACGGACAGGGGGCTTCCTACGAG.

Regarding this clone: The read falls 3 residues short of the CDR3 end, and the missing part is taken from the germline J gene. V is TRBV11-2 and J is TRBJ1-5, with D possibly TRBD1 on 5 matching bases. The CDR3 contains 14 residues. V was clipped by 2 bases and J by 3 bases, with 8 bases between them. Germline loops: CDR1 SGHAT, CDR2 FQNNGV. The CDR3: CASSLSGDNQPQHF. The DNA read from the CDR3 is TGTGCCAGCAGCTTATCGGGGGACAATCAGCCC.

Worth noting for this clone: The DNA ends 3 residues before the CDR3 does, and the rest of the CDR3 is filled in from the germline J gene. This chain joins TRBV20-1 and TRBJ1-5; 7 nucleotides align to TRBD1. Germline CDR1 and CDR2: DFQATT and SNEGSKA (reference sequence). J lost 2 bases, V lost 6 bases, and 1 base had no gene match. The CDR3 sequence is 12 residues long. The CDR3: CSATGGNQPQHF. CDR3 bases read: TGCAGTGCCACAGGGGGCAATCAGCCC.

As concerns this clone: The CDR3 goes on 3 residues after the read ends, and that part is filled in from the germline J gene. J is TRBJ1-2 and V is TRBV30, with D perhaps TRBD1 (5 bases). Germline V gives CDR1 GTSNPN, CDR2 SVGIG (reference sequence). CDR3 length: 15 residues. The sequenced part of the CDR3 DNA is TGTGCCTGGAGTGTAAATGCATTGGGGGACTACGAC. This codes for CAWSVNALGDYD. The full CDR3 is CAWSVNALGDYDYTF.

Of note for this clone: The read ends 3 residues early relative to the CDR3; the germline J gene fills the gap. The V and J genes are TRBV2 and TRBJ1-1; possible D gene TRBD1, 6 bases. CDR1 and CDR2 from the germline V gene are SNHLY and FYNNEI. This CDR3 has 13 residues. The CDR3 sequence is CASSDTGLPEAFF. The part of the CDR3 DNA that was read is TGTGCCAGCAGTGATACAGGGCTGCCGGAA. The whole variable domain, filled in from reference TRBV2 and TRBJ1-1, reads EPEVTQTPSHQVTQMGQEVILRCVPISNHLYFYWYRQILGQKVEFLVSFYNNEISEKSEIFDDQFSVERPDGSNFTLKIRSTKLEDSAMYFCASSDTGLPEAFFGQGTRLTVV.

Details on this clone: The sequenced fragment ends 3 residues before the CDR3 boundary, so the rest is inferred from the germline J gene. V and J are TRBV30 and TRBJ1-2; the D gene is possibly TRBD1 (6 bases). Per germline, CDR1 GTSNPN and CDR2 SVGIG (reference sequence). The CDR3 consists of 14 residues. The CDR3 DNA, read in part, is TGTGCCTGGAGTAGCCGGGCCAGGCCAGGGGAC. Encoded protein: CAWSSRARPGD. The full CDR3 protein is CAWSSRARPGDYTF.

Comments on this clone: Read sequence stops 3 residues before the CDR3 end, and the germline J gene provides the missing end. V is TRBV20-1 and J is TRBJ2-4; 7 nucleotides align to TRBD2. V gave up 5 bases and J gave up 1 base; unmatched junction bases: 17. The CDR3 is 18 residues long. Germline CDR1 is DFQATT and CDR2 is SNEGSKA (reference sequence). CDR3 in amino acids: CSALKFLGGIGAKNIQYF. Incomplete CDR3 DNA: TGCAGTGCTCTAAAATTCCTCGGGGGGATTGGTGCCAAAAACATT.